Reported below is one TCR beta chain. CDR1 and CDR2 from the germline V gene are SEHNR and FQNEAQ (reference sequence). Trimming pared 11 bases from V and 1 base from J, leaving 5 bases between. This CDR3 region has 10 residues. This sample stems from a study of ipilimumab plus nivolumab after autologous stem cell transplantation. About the research overall: Median doses per patient: about five ipilimumab, 7 to 9 nivolumab.

The assay was immunoSEQ multiplex PCR, and TCRdb's table has in-frame clones only and misses some. The sample holds tens of thousands of clones, about 86% seen once. Starting 14 to 28 days after autologous transplant, ipilimumab 1 mg/kg was given. Patients received nivolumab 3 mg/kg at weeks 1, 4, 7, 10, then fortnightly to week 26. This specimen consisted of PBMCs, obtained in a trial of ipilimumab plus nivolumab as post-transplant consolidation. The receptor comes from a male donor with diffuse large B-cell lymphoma. The chain uses TRBV7-9 and TRBJ1-1, with D hard to call. DNA of the CDR3: TGTGCCGGAGAGAACACTGAAGCTTTCTTT. As protein: CAGENTEAFF.